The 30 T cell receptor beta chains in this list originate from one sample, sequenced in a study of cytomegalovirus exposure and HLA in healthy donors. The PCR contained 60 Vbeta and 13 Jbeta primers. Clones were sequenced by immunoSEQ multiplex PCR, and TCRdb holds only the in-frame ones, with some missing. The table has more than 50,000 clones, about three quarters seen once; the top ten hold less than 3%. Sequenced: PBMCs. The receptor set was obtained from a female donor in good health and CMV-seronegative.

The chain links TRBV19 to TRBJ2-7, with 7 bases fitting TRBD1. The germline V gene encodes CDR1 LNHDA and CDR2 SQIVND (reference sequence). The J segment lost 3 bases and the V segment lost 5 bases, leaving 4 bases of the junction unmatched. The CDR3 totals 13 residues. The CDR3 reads CASSSQGFYEQYF. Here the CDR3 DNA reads TGTGCCAGTAGTTCACAGGGGTTCTACGAGCAGTACTTC.

CDR3 nucleotide sequence: TGTGCCATGACAGGGACAGAGAACACTGAAGCTTTCTTT. Translation gives CAMTGTENTEAFF. J is TRBJ1-1 and V is TRBV10-3; 7 nucleotides line up with TRBD1. The germline CDR1 and CDR2 sequences are ENHRY and SYGVKD. This CDR3 spans 13 amino acids. V shed 9 bases, J shed 1 base, and the junction held 5 bases outside the gene matches.

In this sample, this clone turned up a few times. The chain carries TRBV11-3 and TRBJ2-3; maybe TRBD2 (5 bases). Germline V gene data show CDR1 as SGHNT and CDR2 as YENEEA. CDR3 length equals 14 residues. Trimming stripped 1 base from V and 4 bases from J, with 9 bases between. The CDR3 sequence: CASSLGETPDTQYF. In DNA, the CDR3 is TGTGCCAGCAGCTTAGGGGAGACCCCAGATACGCAGTATTTT.

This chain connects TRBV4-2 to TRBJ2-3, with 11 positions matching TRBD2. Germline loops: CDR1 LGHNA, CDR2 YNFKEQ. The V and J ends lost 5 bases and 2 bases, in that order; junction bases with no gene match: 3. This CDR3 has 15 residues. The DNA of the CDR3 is TGTGCCAGCAGCTTACTAGCGGGGGTCACAGATACGCAGTATTTT. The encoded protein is CASSLLAGVTDTQYF.

The CDR3 here is CASSHGTGRVGGNTIYF. The CDR3 DNA is TGTGCCAGCAGCCACGGGACAGGGAGAGTGGGTGGAAACACCATATATTTT. V is TRBV7-2 and J is TRBJ1-3; TRBD1 aligns across 9 bases. With 5 bases clipped from V and 3 bases from J, the junction kept 11 bases outside the gene matches. Per germline, CDR1 SGHTA and CDR2 FQGNSA. This CDR3 comprises 17 residues.

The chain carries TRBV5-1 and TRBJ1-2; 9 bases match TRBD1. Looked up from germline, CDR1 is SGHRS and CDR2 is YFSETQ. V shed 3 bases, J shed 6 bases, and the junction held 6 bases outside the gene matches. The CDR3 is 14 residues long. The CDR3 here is CASSSGQGSDGYTF. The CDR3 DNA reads TGCGCCAGCAGCTCGGGACAGGGTTCTGATGGCTACACCTTC.

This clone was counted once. The CDR3 nucleotides are TGTGCCAGCAGCCGCATAGCGGGGGGAGTTTCGGGCAATCAGCCCCAGCATTTT. Its protein product is CASSRIAGGVSGNQPQHF. The chain uses TRBV5-6 and TRBJ1-5; weak D call: TRBD1 (5 bases). The CDR3 runs 18 residues. The germline V gene encodes CDR1 SGHDT and CDR2 YYEEEE. Trimming removed 4 bases from V and 2 bases from J, with 22 bases in between.

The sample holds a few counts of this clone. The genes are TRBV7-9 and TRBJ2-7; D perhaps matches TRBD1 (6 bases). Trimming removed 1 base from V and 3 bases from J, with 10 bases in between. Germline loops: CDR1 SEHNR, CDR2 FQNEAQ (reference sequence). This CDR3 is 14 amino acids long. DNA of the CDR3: TGTGCCAGCAGCTTAGGGGACACTTACTACGAGCAGTACTTC. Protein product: CASSLGDTYYEQYF.

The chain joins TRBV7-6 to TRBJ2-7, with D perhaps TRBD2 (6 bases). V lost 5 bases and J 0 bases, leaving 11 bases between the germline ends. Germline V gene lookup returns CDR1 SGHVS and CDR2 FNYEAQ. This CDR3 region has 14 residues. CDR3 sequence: CASSPAGFSYEQYF. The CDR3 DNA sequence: TGTGCCAGCAGCCCCGCGGGATTCTCCTACGAGCAGTACTTC.

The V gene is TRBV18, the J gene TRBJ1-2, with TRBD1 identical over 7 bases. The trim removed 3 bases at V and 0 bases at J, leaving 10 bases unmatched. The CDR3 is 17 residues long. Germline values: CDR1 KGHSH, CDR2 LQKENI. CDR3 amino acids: CASSPLAQGKPNYGYTF. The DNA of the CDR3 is TGTGCCAGCTCACCCCTCGCACAGGGGAAACCTAACTATGGCTACACCTTC. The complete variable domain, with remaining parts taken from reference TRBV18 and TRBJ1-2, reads NAGVMQNPRHLVRRRGQEARLRCSPMKGHSHVYWYRQLPEEGLKFMVYLQKENIIDESGMPKERFSAEFPKEGPSILRIQQVVRGDSAAYFCASSPLAQGKPNYGYTFGSGTRLTVV.

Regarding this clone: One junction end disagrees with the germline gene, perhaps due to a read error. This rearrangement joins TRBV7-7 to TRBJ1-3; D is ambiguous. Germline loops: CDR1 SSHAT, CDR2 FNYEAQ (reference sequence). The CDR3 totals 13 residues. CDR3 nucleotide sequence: TGTGCTAGCAGCTCAAAACTCGGAAACACCATATATTTT. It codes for CASSSKLGNTIYF.

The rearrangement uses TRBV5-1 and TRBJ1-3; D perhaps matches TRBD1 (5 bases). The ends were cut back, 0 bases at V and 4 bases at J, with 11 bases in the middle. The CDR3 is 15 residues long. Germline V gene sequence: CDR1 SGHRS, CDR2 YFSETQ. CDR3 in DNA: TGCGCCAGCAGCTTGGGGGCAGGGCAAGGAAACACCATATATTTT. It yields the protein CASSLGAGQGNTIYF.

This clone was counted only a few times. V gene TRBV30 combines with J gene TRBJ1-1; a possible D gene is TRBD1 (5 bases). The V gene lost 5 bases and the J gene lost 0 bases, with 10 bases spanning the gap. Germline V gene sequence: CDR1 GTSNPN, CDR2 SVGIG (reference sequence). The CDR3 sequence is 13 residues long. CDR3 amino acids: CAWGHYMNTEAFF. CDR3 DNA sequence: TGTGCCTGGGGACACTACATGAACACTGAAGCTTTCTTT. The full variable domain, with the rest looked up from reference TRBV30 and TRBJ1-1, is SQTIHQWPATLVQPVGSPLSLECTVEGTSNPNLYWYRQAAGRGLQLLFYSVGIGQISSEVPQNLSASRPQDRQFILSSKKLLLSDSGFYLCAWGHYMNTEAFFGQGTRLTVV.

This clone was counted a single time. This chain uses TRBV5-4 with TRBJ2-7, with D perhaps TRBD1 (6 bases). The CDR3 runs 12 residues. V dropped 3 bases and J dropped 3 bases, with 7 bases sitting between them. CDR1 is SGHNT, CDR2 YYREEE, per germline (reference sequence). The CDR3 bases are TGTGCCAGCAGCTGGACAGACTACGAGCAGTACTTC. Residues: CASSWTDYEQYF.

The CDR3 DNA is TGTGCCAGTAGTGCCCGTCTGCCGGCTAGCTCCTACAATGAGCAGTTCTTC. It encodes CASSARLPASSYNEQFF. The rearrangement uses TRBV19 and TRBJ2-1; D is uncertain. CDR3 length: 17 amino acids. Germline V CDR1 and CDR2: LNHDA, SQIVND (reference sequence). Trimming removed 5 bases at V and 0 bases at J, with 17 bases between.

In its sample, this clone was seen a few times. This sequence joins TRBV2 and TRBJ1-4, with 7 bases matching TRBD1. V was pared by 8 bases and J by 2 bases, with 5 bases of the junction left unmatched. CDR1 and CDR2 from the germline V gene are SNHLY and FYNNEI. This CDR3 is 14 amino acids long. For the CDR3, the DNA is TGTGCCAGCGGGATGACAGGGACTAATGAAAAACTGTTTTTT. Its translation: CASGMTGTNEKLFF. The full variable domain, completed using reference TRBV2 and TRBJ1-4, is EPEVTQTPSHQVTQMGQEVILRCVPISNHLYFYWYRQILGQKVEFLVSFYNNEISEKSEIFDDQFSVERPDGSNFTLKIRSTKLEDSAMYFCASGMTGTNEKLFFGSGTQLSVL.

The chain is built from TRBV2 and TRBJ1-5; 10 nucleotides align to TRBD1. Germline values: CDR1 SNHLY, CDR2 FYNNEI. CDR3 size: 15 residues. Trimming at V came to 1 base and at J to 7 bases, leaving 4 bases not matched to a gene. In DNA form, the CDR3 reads TGTGCCAGCAGTGAAGTGGGACAGGGGCGGCAGCCCCAGCATTTT. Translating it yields CASSEVGQGRQPQHF.

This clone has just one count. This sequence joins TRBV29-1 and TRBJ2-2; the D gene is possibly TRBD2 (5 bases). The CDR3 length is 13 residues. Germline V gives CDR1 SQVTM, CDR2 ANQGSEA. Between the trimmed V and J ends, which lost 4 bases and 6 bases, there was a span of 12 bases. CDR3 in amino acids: CSVGLTRSGELFF. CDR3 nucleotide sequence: TGCAGCGTTGGGTTAACTAGATCCGGGGAGCTGTTTTTT.

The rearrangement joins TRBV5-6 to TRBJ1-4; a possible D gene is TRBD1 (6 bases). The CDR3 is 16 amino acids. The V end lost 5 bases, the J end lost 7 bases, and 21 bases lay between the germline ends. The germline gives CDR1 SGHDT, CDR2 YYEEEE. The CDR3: CASSLALQGISEKLFF. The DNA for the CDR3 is TGTGCCAGCAGTCTCGCCCTGCAGGGGATAAGTGAAAAACTGTTTTTT.

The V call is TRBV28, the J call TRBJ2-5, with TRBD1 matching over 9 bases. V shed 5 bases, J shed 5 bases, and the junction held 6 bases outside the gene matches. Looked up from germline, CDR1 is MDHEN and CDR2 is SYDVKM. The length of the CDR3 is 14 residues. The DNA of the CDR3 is TGTGCCAGCAGTCCCTGGGACAGGGCCGAGACCCAGTACTTC. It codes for CASSPWDRAETQYF.

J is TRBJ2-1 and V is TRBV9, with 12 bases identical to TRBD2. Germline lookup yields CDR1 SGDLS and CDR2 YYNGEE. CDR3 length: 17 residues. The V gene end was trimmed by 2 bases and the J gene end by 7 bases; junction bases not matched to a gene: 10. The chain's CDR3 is CASSVASGGADLNEQFF. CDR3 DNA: TGTGCCAGCAGCGTCGCTAGCGGGGGGGCCGATTTAAATGAGCAGTTCTTC.

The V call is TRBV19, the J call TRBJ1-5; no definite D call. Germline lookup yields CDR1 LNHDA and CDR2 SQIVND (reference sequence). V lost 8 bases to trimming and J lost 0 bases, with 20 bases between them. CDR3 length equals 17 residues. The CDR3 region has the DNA TGTGCCAGTTCCCGCCTCGAGGCATCTCTTAGCAATCAGCCCCAGCATTTT. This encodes CASSRLEASLSNQPQHF. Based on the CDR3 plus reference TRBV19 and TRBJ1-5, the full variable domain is DGGITQSPKYLFRKEGQNVTLSCEQNLNHDAMYWYRQDPGQGLRLIYYSQIVNDFQKGDIAEGYSVSREKKESFPLTVTSAQKNPTAFYLCASSRLEASLSNQPQHFGDGTRLSIL.

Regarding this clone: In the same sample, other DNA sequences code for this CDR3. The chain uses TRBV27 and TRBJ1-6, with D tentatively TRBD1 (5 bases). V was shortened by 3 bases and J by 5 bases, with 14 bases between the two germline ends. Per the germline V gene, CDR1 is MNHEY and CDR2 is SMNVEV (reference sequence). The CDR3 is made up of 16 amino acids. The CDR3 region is CASSFGGKFHNSPLHF. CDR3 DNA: TGTGCCAGCAGTTTCGGGGGGAAGTTTCATAATTCACCCCTCCACTTT.

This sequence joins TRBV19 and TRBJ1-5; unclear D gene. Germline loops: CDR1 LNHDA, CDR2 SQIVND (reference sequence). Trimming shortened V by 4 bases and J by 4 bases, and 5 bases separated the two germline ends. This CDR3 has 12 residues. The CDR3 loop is CASSNSNQPQHF. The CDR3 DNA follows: TGTGCCAGTAGTAACTCAAATCAGCCCCAGCATTTT.

CDR3 sequence reads: CASSRTSTDTQYF. Written as DNA, the CDR3 is TGTGCCAGCAGCAGGACTAGCACAGATACGCAGTATTTT. The gene calls are TRBV5-4 and TRBJ2-3; TRBD2 might be the D (5 bases). Trimming took off 4 bases at V and 0 bases at J, with 6 bases between the two ends. Per germline, CDR1 SGHNT and CDR2 YYREEE (reference sequence). The CDR3 is 13 residues long.

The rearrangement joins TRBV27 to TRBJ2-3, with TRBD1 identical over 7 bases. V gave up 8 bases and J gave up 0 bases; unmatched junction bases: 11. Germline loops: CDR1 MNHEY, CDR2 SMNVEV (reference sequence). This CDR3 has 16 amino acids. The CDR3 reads CASSYKTGLSTDTQYF. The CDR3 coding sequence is TGTGCCAGCTCTTATAAGACAGGGCTAAGCACAGATACGCAGTATTTT.

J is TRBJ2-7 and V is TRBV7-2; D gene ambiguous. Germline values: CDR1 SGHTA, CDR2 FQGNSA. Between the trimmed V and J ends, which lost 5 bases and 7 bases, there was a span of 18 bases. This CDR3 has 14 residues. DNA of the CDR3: TGTGCCAGCAGCCCTAGTGGCGGCTCTGAAGAGCAGTACTTC. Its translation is CASSPSGGSEEQYF.

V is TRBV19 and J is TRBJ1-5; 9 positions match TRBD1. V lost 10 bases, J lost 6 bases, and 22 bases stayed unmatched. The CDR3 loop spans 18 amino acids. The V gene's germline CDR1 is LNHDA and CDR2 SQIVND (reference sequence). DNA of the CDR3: TGTGCCACAAAAGGGGGCCCAAGCCCAACAGGGGGCACTCAGCCCCAGCATTTT. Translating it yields CATKGGPSPTGGTQPQHF. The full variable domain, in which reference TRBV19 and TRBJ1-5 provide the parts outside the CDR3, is DGGITQSPKYLFRKEGQNVTLSCEQNLNHDAMYWYRQDPGQGLRLIYYSQIVNDFQKGDIAEGYSVSREKKESFPLTVTSAQKNPTAFYLCATKGGPSPTGGTQPQHFGDGTRLSIL.

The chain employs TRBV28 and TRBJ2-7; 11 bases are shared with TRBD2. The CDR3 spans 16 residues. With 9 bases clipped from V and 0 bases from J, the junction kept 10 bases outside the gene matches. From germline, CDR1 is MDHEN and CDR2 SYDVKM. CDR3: CASHTSGSGSSYEQYF. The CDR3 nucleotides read TGTGCCAGTCATACTAGCGGGAGTGGAAGCTCCTACGAGCAGTACTTC.

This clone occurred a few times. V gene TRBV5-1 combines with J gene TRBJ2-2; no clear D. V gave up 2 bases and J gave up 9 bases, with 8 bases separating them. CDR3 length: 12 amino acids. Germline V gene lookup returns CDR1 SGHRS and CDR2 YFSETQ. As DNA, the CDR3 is TGCGCCAGCAGCTTTAACAACCGGGAGCTGTTTTTT. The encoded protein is CASSFNNRELFF.